This TCR beta chain was recovered during a study of cytomegalovirus exposure and HLA in healthy donors. On this clone: The antigen is undetermined.

The PCR ran on 60 Vbeta and 13 Jbeta primers. This table comes from immunoSEQ multiplex PCR, and its TCRdb copy is limited to in-frame clones, with some not included. The sample holds around 300,000 clones, approximately 84% seen once. The V end lost 4 bases, the J end lost 0 bases, and 7 bases lay between the germline ends. From germline, CDR1 is SNHLY and CDR2 FYNNEI. The CDR3 extends over 14 amino acids. Whole-study findings and limits: Owing to their indistinguishability, certain V segments, notably TRBV6-2 and TRBV6-3, were excluded.

The chain employs TRBV2 and TRBJ1-5, with no clear D. The clonotype was recovered from a woman between 40 and 50 years old in good health and CMV-seropositive. Sequencing input: PBMCs. CDR3 DNA: TGTGCCAGCAGTGGGCAGGCTAGCAATCAGCCCCAGCATTTT. Translated: CASSGQASNQPQHF.